This entry concerns a single TCR beta chain. This clonotype appeared once. Its antigen is not yet known. No base qualities exist here, and no much larger clone lies one base off it. The data were obtained in a study of blood T cells in healthy people across ages (dated by TCRdb to between 2014 and 2017). For the wider study: In model experiments, template switching captured about one uniquely barcoded TCR beta cDNA molecule for every two T cells. The donors were split into four age groups: young (average 16 years), middle-aged (over 35), aged (over 55) and long-lived (roughly 86). Using deep sequencing normalized with unique cDNA molecular identifiers, the study measured how TCR beta repertoire diversity changes with age. Using the same blood draw, the study looked at two additional independent replicas of 1 million unique cDNA reads for two donors, one aged 18 to 29 and the other aged 80 or older.

Findings and caveats that apply to the study as a whole: A strong correlation was found between observed TCR beta diversity and the percentage of naive T cells measured by flow cytometry. Conclusive comparison of naive and antigen-experienced compartments was prevented by the profiling of bulk unsorted PBMCs. Donor CMV infection status was unknown, potentially confounding age-related changes in expanded clonotypes. Estimates of total diversity from one million sequenced T cells were regarded as lower bounds and underestimates. As age increased, observed TCR beta diversity per million T cells dropped in a roughly linear way, and a significant reduction was already evident by age 40. Compared with the aged group, the long-lived group had more naive CD4+ T cells, fewer expanded clones and increased TCR diversity, a pattern suggesting age selection.

The approximately 39 donors, aged about 6 to 100 years, were systemically healthy Caucasian individuals from Russia. About 9.1 milliliters of peripheral blood were collected from each donor into EDTA-treated Vacutainer tubes. Ficoll-Paque density-gradient centrifugation was used to isolate PBMCs, with at least 7 million per sample. Total RNA, at least 6 micrograms per sample, was extracted from PBMCs with Trizol reagent. The percentages of naive CD45RAhigh/CD27high T cells were determined by flow cytometry on a PBMC aliquot from every donor. Libraries were prepared through 5' RACE. Instrument used: Illumina HiSeq 2500. A second roughly 6 to 12 cycle PCR used a sample-barcoded 5' primer and a J-beta primer mix. A unique molecular identifier was introduced onto each TCR beta cDNA molecule by a template-switch 5' adaptor carrying 12 random nucleotides. Each sample yielded at least 2.5 million CDR3-containing paired-end reads. The Mint cDNA synthesis kit, primed by a TRBC-specific oligonucleotide, was used to synthesize first-strand cDNA from all RNA. After uracil-DNA glycosylase treatment, a first 18-cycle PCR used universal primers M1SS and BC2_uni_R on all cDNA. The study's own analysis went as follows. For normalization, 1 million high-quality reads, each with a distinct molecular identifier, were randomly selected from each sample. Instead of being binned into consensus sequences, reads that shared molecular identifiers were thrown out. MiTCR, run with a Q25 quality threshold and the strictest error-elimination algorithm, handled CDR3 identification, clonotype clustering and error correction. Lower-bound total TCR beta diversity was estimated with a nonparametric unseen species model using Euler transformation. Starting from the raw public reads, TCRdb applied fastp trimming at Q25, assembled clones with MiXCR and retained in-frame beta chains. Each entry merges the rows of one CDR3 protein and shows their most common DNA and genes. The V and J calls reflect TCRdb's pipeline rather than the authors' work. The sample table shows about 800,000 distinct CDR3 sequences, and 25% are seen once. Clones ranked in the top ten supply 3% to 4% of the sample.

This same sample was also taken into another study, of T cells of mothers and their children. From that second study: Nine systemically healthy Caucasian individuals, comprising three mothers and their six children, were included as donors. cDNA synthesis used all of the extracted RNA, with about 1.5 ug of RNA in each 15 ul reaction. In the second PCR, the M1S primer introduced both the sample barcodes and 2-4 random nucleotides. More than 8.5 million TCR beta CDR3 reads were obtained from each mother, and approximately 3 million reads were obtained from each child. Thymic selection similarly shapes TCR recombination output in related and unrelated pairs, with minor effect from inherited differences. Related mother-child pairs always showed normalized repertoire overlap that was slightly higher than in unrelated mother-child pairs, though the difference was never significant. No persistent microchimeric T cell clones were found, with a detection sensitivity of approximately 100 clones per million clonotypes. The study used deep NGS to compare TCR beta repertoires of mothers and children, seeking features distinguishing related mother-child pairs from unrelated individuals. Mothers averaged about 40 +/- 4 years of age and children averaged approximately 11 +/- 4 years. Libraries were sequenced on Illumina HiSeq 2000 with 100+100 nt paired-end reads after adapter ligation with NEBNext reagents. To avoid cross-contamination, the mother libraries and the child libraries were prepared a month apart and sequenced in separate runs. Each donor had between roughly 500,000 and 2,200,000 distinct TCR beta clonotypes identified. Naive TCR beta clonotypes were estimated from low-frequency clonotypes matched to each donor's FACS-determined naive share, without sorting.

The source material was blood. This TCR was sampled from a boy younger than 18 in good health.

The bases are TGCGCCAGCAAGGGCCTAGCGGGAGAATACAATGAGCAGTTCTTC. Its coded protein is CASKGLAGEYNEQFF. The chain joins TRBV5-1 to TRBJ2-1; 10 bases in the middle match TRBD2. The CDR3, cysteine through phenylalanine, is 15 amino acids long. Only CDR3 DNA remains: 45 bases, in frame from the first base. Ends trimmed: V by 6 bases, J by 4 bases; bases unmatched to a gene: 7. In the germline V gene, CDR1 corresponds to SGHRS and CDR2 to YFSETQ.